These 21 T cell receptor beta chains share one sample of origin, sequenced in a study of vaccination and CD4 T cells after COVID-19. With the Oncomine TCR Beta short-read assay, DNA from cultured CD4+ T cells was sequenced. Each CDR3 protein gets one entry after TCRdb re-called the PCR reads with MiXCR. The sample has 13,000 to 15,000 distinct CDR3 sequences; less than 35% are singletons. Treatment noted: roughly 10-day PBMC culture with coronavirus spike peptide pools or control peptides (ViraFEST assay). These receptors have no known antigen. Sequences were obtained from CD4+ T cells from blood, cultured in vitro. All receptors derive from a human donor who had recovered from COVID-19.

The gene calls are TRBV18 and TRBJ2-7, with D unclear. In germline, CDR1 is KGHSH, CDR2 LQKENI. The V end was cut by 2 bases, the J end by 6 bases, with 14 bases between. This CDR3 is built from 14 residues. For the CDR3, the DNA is TGTGCCAGCTCACCAGAGTATAGGAAGTCCGAGCAGTACTTC. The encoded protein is CASSPEYRKSEQYF. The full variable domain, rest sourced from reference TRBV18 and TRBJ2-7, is NAGVMQNPRHLVRRRGQEARLRCSPMKGHSHVYWYRQLPEEGLKFMVYLQKENIIDESGMPKERFSAEFPKEGPSILRIQQVVRGDSAAYFCASSPEYRKSEQYFGPGTRLTVT.

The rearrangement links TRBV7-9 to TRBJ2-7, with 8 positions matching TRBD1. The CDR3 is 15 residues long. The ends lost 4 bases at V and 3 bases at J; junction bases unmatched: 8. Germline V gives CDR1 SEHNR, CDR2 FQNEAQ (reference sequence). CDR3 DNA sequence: TGTGCCAGCAGCTCGACCAGGGGGCTCCACTACGAGCAGTACTTC. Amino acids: CASSSTRGLHYEQYF.

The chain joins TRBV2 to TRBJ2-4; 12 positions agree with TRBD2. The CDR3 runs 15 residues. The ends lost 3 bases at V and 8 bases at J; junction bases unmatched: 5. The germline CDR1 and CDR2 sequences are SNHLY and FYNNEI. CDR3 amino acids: CASSEASGGVDIQYF. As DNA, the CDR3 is TGTGCCAGCAGTGAGGCTAGCGGGGGGGTGGACATTCAGTACTTC.

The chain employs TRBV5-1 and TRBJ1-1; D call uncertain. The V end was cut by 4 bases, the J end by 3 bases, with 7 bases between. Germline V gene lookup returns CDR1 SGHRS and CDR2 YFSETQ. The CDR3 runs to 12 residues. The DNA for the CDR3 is TGCGCCAGCAGCGACGGTGACACTGAAGCTTTCTTT. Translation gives CASSDGDTEAFF.

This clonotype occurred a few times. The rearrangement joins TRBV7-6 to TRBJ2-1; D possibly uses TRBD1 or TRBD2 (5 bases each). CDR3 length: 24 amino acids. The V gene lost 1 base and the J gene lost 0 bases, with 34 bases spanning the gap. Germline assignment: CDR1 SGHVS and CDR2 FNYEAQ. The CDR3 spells CASSLGYRPELGNPTRASYNEQFF. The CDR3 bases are TGTGCCAGCAGCTTAGGTTACAGGCCGGAACTAGGGAACCCGACGCGAGCCTCCTACAATGAGCAGTTCTTC.

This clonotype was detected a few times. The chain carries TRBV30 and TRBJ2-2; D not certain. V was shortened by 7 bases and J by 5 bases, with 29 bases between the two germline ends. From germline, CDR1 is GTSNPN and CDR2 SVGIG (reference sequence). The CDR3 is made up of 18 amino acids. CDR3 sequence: CASRQTDLIGGITGELFF. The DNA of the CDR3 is TGTGCCTCCCGGCAGACTGATCTAATCGGTGGGATTACCGGGGAGCTGTTTTTT.

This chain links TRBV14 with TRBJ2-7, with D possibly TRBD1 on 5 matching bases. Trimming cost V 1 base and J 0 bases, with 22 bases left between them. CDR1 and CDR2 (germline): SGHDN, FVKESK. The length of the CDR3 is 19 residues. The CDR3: CASSQGAQFIDSSSYEQYF. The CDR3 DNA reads TGTGCCAGCAGCCAAGGGGCACAATTCATCGACAGTAGCTCCTACGAGCAGTACTTC.

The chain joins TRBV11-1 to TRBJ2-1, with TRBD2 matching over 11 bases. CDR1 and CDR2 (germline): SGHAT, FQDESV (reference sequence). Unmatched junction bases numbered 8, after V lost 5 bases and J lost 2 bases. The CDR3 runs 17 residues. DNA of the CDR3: TGTGCCAGCAGCGAACTACTAGCGGGGGCCCCCTACAATGAGCAGTTCTTC. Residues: CASSELLAGAPYNEQFF.

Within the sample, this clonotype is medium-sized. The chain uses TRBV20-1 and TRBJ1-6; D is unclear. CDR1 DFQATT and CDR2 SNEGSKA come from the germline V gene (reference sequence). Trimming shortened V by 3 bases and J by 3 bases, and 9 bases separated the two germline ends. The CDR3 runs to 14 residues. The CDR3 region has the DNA TGCAGTGCTAGCGGACGGGACTATAATTCACCCCTCCACTTT. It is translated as CSASGRDYNSPLHF.

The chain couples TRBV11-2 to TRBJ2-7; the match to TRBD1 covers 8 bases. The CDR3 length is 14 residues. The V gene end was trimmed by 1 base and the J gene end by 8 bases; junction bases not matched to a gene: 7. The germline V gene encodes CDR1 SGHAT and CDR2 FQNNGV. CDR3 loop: CASSLGTGPYKQYF. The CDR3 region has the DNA TGTGCCAGCAGCTTAGGGACAGGGCCATACAAGCAGTACTTC.

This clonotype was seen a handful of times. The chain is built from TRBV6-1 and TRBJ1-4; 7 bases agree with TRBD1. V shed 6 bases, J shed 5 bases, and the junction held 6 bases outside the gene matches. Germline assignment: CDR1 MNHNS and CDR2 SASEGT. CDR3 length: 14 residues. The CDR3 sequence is CASRLGQLNEKLFF. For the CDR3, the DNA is TGTGCCAGCAGATTGGGACAGCTAAATGAAAAACTGTTTTTT.

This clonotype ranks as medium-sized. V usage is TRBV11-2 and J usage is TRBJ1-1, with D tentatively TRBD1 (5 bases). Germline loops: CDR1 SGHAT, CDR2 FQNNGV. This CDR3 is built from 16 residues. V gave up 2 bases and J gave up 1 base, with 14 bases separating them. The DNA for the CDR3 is TGTGCCAGCAGCTTATCGCGGAGAAGGGGGAACACTGAAGCTTTCTTT. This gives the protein CASSLSRRRGNTEAFF.

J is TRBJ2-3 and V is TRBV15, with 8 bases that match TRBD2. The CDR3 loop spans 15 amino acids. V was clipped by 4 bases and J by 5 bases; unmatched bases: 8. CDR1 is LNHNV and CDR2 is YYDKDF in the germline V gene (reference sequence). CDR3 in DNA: TGTGCCACCAGCAAGGGACTAGGACTCGGAGATACGCAGTATTTT. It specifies CATSKGLGLGDTQYF.

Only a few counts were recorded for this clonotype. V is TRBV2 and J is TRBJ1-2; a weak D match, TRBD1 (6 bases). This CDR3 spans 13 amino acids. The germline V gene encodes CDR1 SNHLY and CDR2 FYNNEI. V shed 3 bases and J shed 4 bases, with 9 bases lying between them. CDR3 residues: CASSDGQTYGYTF. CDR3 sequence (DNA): TGTGCCAGCAGTGATGGACAGACCTATGGCTACACCTTC.

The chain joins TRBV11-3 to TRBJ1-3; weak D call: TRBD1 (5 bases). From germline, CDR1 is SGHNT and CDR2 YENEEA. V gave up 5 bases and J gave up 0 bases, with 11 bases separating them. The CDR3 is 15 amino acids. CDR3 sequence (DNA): TGTGCCAGCAGCCGGGGGGGGTCCTCTGGAAACACCATATATTTT. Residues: CASSRGGSSGNTIYF.

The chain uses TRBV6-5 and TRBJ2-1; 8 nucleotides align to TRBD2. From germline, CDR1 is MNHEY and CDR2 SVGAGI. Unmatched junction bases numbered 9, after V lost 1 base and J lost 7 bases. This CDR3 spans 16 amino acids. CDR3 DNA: TGTGCCAGCAGTTACTTTATCGGGGGGGCCAATAATGAGCAGTTCTTC. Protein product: CASSYFIGGANNEQFF.

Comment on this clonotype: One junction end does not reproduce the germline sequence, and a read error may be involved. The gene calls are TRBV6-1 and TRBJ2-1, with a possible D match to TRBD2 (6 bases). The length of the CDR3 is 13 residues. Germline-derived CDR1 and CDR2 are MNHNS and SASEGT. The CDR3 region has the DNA TGTGCCAGCAGTGAGTCGTGGGACTCCCGTTCTGACTTC. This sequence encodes CASSESWDSRSDF.

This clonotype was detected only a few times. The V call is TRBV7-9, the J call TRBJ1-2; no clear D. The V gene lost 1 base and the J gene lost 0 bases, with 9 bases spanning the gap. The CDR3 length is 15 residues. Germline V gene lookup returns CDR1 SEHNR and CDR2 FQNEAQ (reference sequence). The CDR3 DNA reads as TGTGCCAGCAGCTTAGTCGTGGTTACTAACTATGGCTACACCTTC. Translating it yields CASSLVVVTNYGYTF.

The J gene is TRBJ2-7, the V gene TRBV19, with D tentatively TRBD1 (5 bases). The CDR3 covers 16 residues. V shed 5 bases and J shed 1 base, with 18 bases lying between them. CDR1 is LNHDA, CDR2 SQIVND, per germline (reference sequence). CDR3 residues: CASSGRASISSYEQYF. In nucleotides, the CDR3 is TGTGCCAGTAGTGGCAGGGCGTCAATATCGTCCTACGAGCAGTACTTC.

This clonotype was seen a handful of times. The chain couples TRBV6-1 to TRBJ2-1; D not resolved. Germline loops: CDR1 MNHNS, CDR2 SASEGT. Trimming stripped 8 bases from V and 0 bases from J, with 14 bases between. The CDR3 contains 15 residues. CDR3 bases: TGTGCCAGCCGCTATGAACAGAGCTCCTACAATGAGCAGTTCTTC. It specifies CASRYEQSSYNEQFF.

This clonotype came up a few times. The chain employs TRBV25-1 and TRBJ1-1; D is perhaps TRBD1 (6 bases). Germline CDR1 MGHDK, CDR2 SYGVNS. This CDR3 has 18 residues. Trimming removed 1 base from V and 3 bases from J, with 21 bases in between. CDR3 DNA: TGTGCCAGCAGTGAATTCGAGGGAGTAGGGGGATGGTACACTGAAGCTTTCTTT. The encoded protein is CASSEFEGVGGWYTEAFF.